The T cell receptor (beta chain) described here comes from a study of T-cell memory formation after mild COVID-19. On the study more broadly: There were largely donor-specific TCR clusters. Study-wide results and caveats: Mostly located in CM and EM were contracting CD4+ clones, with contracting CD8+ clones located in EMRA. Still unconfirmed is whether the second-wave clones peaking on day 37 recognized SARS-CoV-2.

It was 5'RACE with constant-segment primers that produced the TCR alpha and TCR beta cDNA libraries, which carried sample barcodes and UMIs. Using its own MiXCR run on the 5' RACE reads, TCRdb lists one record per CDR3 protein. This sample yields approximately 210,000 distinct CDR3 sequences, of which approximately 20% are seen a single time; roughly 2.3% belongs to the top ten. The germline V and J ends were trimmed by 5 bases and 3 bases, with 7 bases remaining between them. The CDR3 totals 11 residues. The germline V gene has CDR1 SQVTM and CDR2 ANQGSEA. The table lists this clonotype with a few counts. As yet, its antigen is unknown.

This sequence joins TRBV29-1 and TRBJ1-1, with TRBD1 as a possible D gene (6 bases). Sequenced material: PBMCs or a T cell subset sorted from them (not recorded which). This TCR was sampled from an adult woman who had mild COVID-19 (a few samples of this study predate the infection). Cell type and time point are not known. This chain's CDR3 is CSVSGDTEAFF. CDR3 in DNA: TGCAGCGTTTCAGGGGACACTGAAGCTTTCTTT.